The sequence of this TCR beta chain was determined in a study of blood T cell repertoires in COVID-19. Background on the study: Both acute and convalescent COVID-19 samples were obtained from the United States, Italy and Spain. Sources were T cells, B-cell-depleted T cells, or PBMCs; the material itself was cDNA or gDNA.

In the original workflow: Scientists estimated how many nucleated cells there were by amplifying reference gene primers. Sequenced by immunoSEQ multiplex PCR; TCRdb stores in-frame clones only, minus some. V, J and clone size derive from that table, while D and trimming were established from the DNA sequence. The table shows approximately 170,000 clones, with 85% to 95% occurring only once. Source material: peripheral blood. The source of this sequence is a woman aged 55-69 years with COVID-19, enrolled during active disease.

The CDR3: CASSYPRGRNPEAFF. The DNA for the CDR3 is TGTGCCAGCAGTTACCCCAGGGGGCGAAACCCTGAAGCTTTCTTT. V and J are TRBV6-2 or TRBV6-3 and TRBJ1-1; 8 bases fit TRBD1. Looked up from germline, CDR1 is MNHEY and CDR2 is SVGEGT. V was pared by 2 bases and J by 6 bases, with 8 bases of the junction left unmatched. There are 15 residues in the CDR3.